The 27 T cell receptor beta chains given below trace back to one sample, sequenced in a study of PD-1 blockade in classical Hodgkin lymphoma. Generated by immunoSEQ multiplex PCR, the TCRdb table keeps only in-frame clones and is missing some. The table has around 19,000 clones, 86% seen once; the top ten hold around 14%. Autologous stem cell transplantation was followed by relapse in every patient, and brentuximab vedotin exposure varied. The sequencing used peripheral blood mononuclear cells (PBMCs), collected before the second cycle of nivolumab. These receptor sequences come from a human donor with classical Hodgkin lymphoma.

The chain combines TRBV5-1 with TRBJ2-3; D remains unclear. This CDR3 contains 13 residues. Germline CDR1 SGHRS, CDR2 YFSETQ. V was trimmed by 4 bases and J by 0 bases, leaving 6 bases between them. The CDR3, as DNA: TGCGCCAGCAGCAAGGCTAGCACAGATACGCAGTATTTT. Translated, it gives CASSKASTDTQYF.

This chain links TRBV4-1 with TRBJ2-5; TRBD2 aligns across 8 bases. The J segment lost 6 bases and the V segment lost 1 base, leaving 19 bases of the junction unmatched. Germline V gene lookup returns CDR1 MGHRA and CDR2 YSYEKL. The CDR3 contains 19 residues. DNA of the CDR3: TGCGCCAGCAGCCAAGCGGGGGCTGCCGGGGGGGCCCACAGGCAGACCCAGTACTTC. Its protein product is CASSQAGAAGGAHRQTQYF.

The chain carries TRBV12-5 and TRBJ1-4; no definite D call. Germline CDR1 LGHNT, CDR2 FRNRAP. V lost 6 bases, J lost 0 bases, and 8 bases lay in between. The CDR3 consists of 14 residues. CDR3 region: CASGNSSTNEKLFF. For the CDR3, the DNA is TGTGCTAGTGGAAACAGCTCAACTAATGAAAAACTGTTTTTT. The variable domain in full, completed from reference TRBV12-5 and TRBJ1-4, reads DARVTQTPRHKVTEMGQEVTMRCQPILGHNTVFWYRQTMMQGLELLAYFRNRAPLDDSGMPKDRFSAEMPDATLATLKIQPSEPRDSAVYFCASGNSSTNEKLFFGSGTQLSVL.

The chain has TRBV6-6 and TRBJ2-5; D uncertain. Looked up from germline, CDR1 is MNHNY and CDR2 is SVGAGI (reference sequence). Deletions cut 6 bases from V and 10 bases from J, with 21 bases between. The CDR3 is 14 residues long. CDR3 amino acids: CASSPDTRLVVQYF. Here the CDR3 DNA reads TGTGCCAGCAGCCCCGACACTCGGTTGGTCGTCCAGTACTTC.

J is TRBJ2-3 and V is TRBV11-3, with 8 bases matching TRBD1. The length of the CDR3 is 15 residues. Germline values: CDR1 SGHNT, CDR2 YENEEA. With 5 bases clipped from V and 0 bases from J, the junction kept 4 bases outside the gene matches. CDR3 amino acids: CASSLGQGSTDTQYF. As DNA, the CDR3 is TGTGCCAGCAGCCTTGGACAGGGAAGCACAGATACGCAGTATTTT.

This clone was found once. The chain combines TRBV11-1 with TRBJ2-5; weak D call: TRBD1 (6 bases). Trimming stripped 4 bases from V and 2 bases from J, with 8 bases between. Germline V gene lookup returns CDR1 SGHAT and CDR2 FQDESV (reference sequence). This CDR3 is built from 13 residues. The CDR3: CASSYRVQETQYF. The DNA of the CDR3 is TGTGCCAGCAGCTACAGGGTTCAAGAGACCCAGTACTTC.

The chain employs TRBV6-5 and TRBJ2-5; the match to TRBD2 covers 9 bases. Germline V gene data show CDR1 as MNHEY and CDR2 as SVGAGI. The length of the CDR3 is 16 residues. V was pared by 4 bases and J by 2 bases, with 8 bases of the junction left unmatched. CDR3 bases: TGTGCCAGCAGTTTCTCGCGGGGGGGGAGTCAAGAGACCCAGTACTTC. It is translated as CASSFSRGGSQETQYF.

The chain recombines TRBV7-9 with TRBJ1-3, with D perhaps TRBD1 (5 bases). Germline values: CDR1 SEHNR, CDR2 FQNEAQ (reference sequence). CDR3 size: 16 residues. V lost 2 bases to trimming and J lost 11 bases, with 22 bases between them. CDR3 loop: CASSLTSLGVLDPIYF. In nucleotides, the CDR3 is TGTGCCAGCAGCTTAACCTCCTTGGGGGTCTTAGACCCCATATATTTT.

The rearrangement joins TRBV7-8 to TRBJ2-3, with TRBD1 identical over 8 bases. The germline V gene has CDR1 SGHVS and CDR2 FQNEAQ. The CDR3 has 14 amino acids. V was pared by 6 bases and J by 0 bases, with 2 bases of the junction left unmatched. Here the CDR3 reads CASRTGASTDTQYF. Written as DNA, the CDR3 is TGTGCCAGCAGGACAGGGGCGAGCACAGATACGCAGTATTTT. Full variable domain (rest looked up from reference TRBV7-8 and TRBJ2-3): GAGVSQSPRYKVAKRGQDVALRCDPISGHVSLFWYQQALGQGPEFLTYFQNEAQLDKSGLPSDRFFAERPEGSVSTLKIQRTQQEDSAVYLCASRTGASTDTQYFGPGTRLTVL.

V is TRBV6-6 and J is TRBJ1-4; D gene ambiguous. Germline-derived CDR1 and CDR2 are MNHNY and SVGAGI (reference sequence). The CDR3 contains 10 residues. Trimming removed 7 bases from V and 7 bases from J, with 4 bases in between. Here the CDR3 DNA reads TGTGCCAGCATAGGTGAAAAACTGTTTTTT. Amino acids: CASIGEKLFF.

The chain employs TRBV6-6 and TRBJ2-7; tentatively, D is TRBD2 (5 bases). The CDR3 length is 16 residues. V was trimmed by 0 bases and J by 4 bases, leaving 16 bases between them. Germline V gene data show CDR1 as MNHNY and CDR2 as SVGAGI (reference sequence). CDR3 DNA: TGTGCCAGCAGTTACTCTCTTTCCTCGGGGAGATACGAGCAGTACTTC. It yields the protein CASSYSLSSGRYEQYF.

This clone was observed a single time. The chain combines TRBV6-6 with TRBJ1-6, with a weak D call TRBD1 (5 bases). Germline-derived CDR1 and CDR2 are MNHNY and SVGAGI (reference sequence). V lost 11 bases and J 10 bases, leaving 18 bases between the germline ends. The CDR3 consists of 13 residues. CDR3 amino acids: CAALLGVGSPLHF. The CDR3 nucleotides are TGTGCCGCCCTTTTGGGGGTCGGGTCACCCCTCCACTTT.

V is TRBV10-3 and J is TRBJ2-5; 8 bases match TRBD1. The CDR3 is 15 residues long. Germline V lookup: CDR1 ENHRY, CDR2 SYGVKD. The V gene end was trimmed by 0 bases and the J gene end by 4 bases; junction bases not matched to a gene: 4. In nucleotides, the CDR3 is TGTGCCATCAGTGAGTCCGGACAGGGTGGAGAGACCCAGTACTTC. Translated: CAISESGQGGETQYF.

The chain combines TRBV5-1 with TRBJ2-3, with 10 nucleotides matching TRBD1. V dropped 4 bases and J dropped 5; count of bases not matched to a gene: 10. CDR3 length: 16 residues. Germline values: CDR1 SGHRS, CDR2 YFSETQ. The CDR3 sequence is CASSLPTGGAQDTQYF. The CDR3 nucleotides read TGCGCCAGCAGCCTCCCGACAGGGGGCGCACAAGATACGCAGTATTTT.

The V call is TRBV9, the J call TRBJ2-7, with 12 bases fitting TRBD2. Germline CDR1 and CDR2: SGDLS and YYNGEE. CDR3 length equals 16 residues. The V segment lost 2 bases and the J segment 6 bases; nucleotides outside the gene matches: 9. Written as DNA, the CDR3 is TGTGCCAGCAGCGTTTCTAGCGGGGGGGCCCTCCTCGAGCAGTACTTC. Amino acid sequence: CASSVSSGGALLEQYF.

In its sample, this clone ranks as large. The same CDR3 also results from other DNA sequences found in this sample. The chain links TRBV2 to TRBJ1-5, with unresolved D. This CDR3 contains 14 residues. V lost 2 bases, J lost 0 bases, and 5 bases lay in between. Germline values: CDR1 SNHLY, CDR2 FYNNEI. The DNA for the CDR3 is TGTGCCAGCAGTGAATCAGGTAGCAATCAGCCCCAGCATTTT. This translates into CASSESGSNQPQHF.

Concerning this clone: The junction departs from germline at one end; a sequencing error may be responsible. The V and J genes are TRBV7-9 and TRBJ1-4; D is uncertain. The CDR3 contains 14 residues. Looked up from germline, CDR1 is SEHNR and CDR2 is FQNEAQ (reference sequence). CDR3 sequence (DNA): TGTGCCAGCAGCTTAGGTTCAGCAAATGTAAAACTGTTTTTT. It is translated as CASSLGSANVKLFF.

The genes are TRBV7-8 and TRBJ2-2; 11 nucleotides line up with TRBD2. The CDR3 is 18 residues long. With V trimmed by 1 base and J by 2 bases, 6 bases remained unmatched. The germline gives CDR1 SGHVS, CDR2 FQNEAQ. The CDR3: CASSLVLAGGPNTGELFF. DNA of the CDR3: TGTGCCAGCAGCTTAGTTCTAGCGGGGGGACCTAACACCGGGGAGCTGTTTTTT.

This rearrangement joins TRBV7-4 to TRBJ1-5, with D unclear. This CDR3 has 13 residues. Trimming left V 5 bases short and J 2 bases short, with 7 bases between. From germline, CDR1 is SGHVT and CDR2 SQSDAQ. CDR3 nucleotide sequence: TGTGCCAGCAGCCCCGAAGGCAATCAGCCCCAGCATTTT. Its protein is CASSPEGNQPQHF.

V and J are TRBV5-1 and TRBJ2-5, with 8 bases lining up with TRBD1. Trimming at V came to 1 base and at J to 5 bases, leaving 7 bases not matched to a gene. The CDR3 runs to 15 residues. The germline V gene has CDR1 SGHRS and CDR2 YFSETQ. This CDR3 is CASSLTGGAAETQYF. CDR3 coding DNA: TGCGCCAGCAGCTTGACAGGGGGTGCGGCGGAGACCCAGTACTTC.

A single count supports this clone. This chain joins TRBV5-4 and TRBJ1-1, with D tentatively TRBD1 (6 bases). CDR1 and CDR2 from the germline V gene are SGHNT and YYREEE (reference sequence). This CDR3 is 14 amino acids long. V was cut by 0 bases and J by 1 base, with 7 bases left in between. CDR3 protein: CASSLDRANTEAFF. The CDR3 DNA sequence: TGTGCCAGCAGCTTGGACAGGGCGAACACTGAAGCTTTCTTT.

The V and J genes are TRBV5-1 and TRBJ2-7; a possible D gene is TRBD2 (5 bases). Germline V gene lookup returns CDR1 SGHRS and CDR2 YFSETQ. This CDR3 comprises 14 residues. V was shortened by 0 bases and J by 3 bases, with 10 bases between the two germline ends. The CDR3, as DNA: TGCGCCAGCAGCTTGGATCCGGGAATCTACGAGCAGTACTTC. This encodes CASSLDPGIYEQYF.

The gene calls are TRBV5-1 and TRBJ2-7; TRBD1 matches at 9 bases. Trimming cost V 2 bases and J 5 bases; bases outside gene matches: 2. The germline gives CDR1 SGHRS, CDR2 YFSETQ. The CDR3 length is 13 residues. Written as DNA, the CDR3 is TGCGCCAGCAGCTTTAGGACAGGGGACGAGCAGTACTTC. Amino acids: CASSFRTGDEQYF.

The J gene is TRBJ1-2, the V gene TRBV5-6, with 7 bases matching TRBD1. The trim removed 3 bases at V and 5 bases at J, leaving 16 bases unmatched. Germline loops: CDR1 SGHDT, CDR2 YYEEEE. The CDR3 spans 17 residues. The CDR3 loop reads CASSSRSNRGRMYGYTF. The CDR3 DNA sequence: TGTGCCAGCAGCTCACGATCGAACAGGGGCAGGATGTATGGCTACACCTTC.

The genes are TRBV27 and TRBJ2-1; TRBD1 agrees at 12 bases. After removal of 2 bases from V and 8 bases from J, the junction contained 4 bases not matched to a gene. The germline CDR1 and CDR2 sequences are MNHEY and SMNVEV (reference sequence). CDR3 length equals 15 residues. The CDR3 bases are TGTGCCAGCAGTTTACCGGGACAGGGGGCGTATGAGCAGTTCTTC. Its translation: CASSLPGQGAYEQFF.

V and J are TRBV5-1 and TRBJ1-1; D remains unclear. V was shortened by 7 bases and J by 1 base, with 11 bases between the two germline ends. Germline loops: CDR1 SGHRS, CDR2 YFSETQ. The CDR3 length is 13 residues. The CDR3 reads CASSEAANTEAFF. The CDR3 DNA reads as TGCGCCAGCTCGGAAGCCGCGAACACTGAAGCTTTCTTT. Drawing the rest from reference TRBV5-1 and TRBJ1-1, the complete variable domain is KAGVTQTPRYLIKTRGQQVTLSCSPISGHRSVSWYQQTPGQGLQFLFEYFSETQRNKGNFPGRFSGRQFSNSRSEMNVSTLELGDSALYLCASSEAANTEAFFGQGTRLTVV.

This chain links TRBV27 with TRBJ2-1; a possible D gene is TRBD2 (5 bases). CDR3 length: 16 amino acids. V lost 3 bases to trimming and J lost 3 bases, with 15 bases between them. From germline, CDR1 is MNHEY and CDR2 SMNVEV (reference sequence). This CDR3 reads CASSFEGPRHYNEQFF. The CDR3 DNA reads TGTGCCAGCAGTTTTGAGGGTCCCAGACACTACAATGAGCAGTTCTTC.